One and the same sample provided the 30 T cell receptor beta chains below, sequenced in a study of CD8 T cells in ankylosing spondylitis. Using its own MiXCR run on the 5' RACE reads, TCRdb lists one record per CDR3 protein. The data hold about 69,000 distinct CDR3 sequences, with about 5.4% observed a single time. What was sequenced was blood, either unsorted or a sorted T cell fraction (not recorded which). These receptors originate from a male donor with ankylosing spondylitis or in good health (not recorded which).

This clonotype was seen a few times. The rearrangement links TRBV24-1 to TRBJ2-4; 10 bases align to TRBD1. The J segment lost 9 bases and the V segment lost 5 bases, leaving 3 bases of the junction unmatched. Looked up from germline, CDR1 is KGHDR and CDR2 is SFDVKD. There are 13 residues in the CDR3. CDR3 amino acids: CATSAGQGVIQYF. The CDR3 bases are TGTGCCACCAGTGCAGGACAGGGGGTCATTCAGTACTTC.

This clonotype has ten or more counts. The CDR3 loop is CASSLGPAGYNEQFF. Written as DNA, the CDR3 is TGTGCCAGCAGCTTGGGCCCGGCCGGGTACAATGAGCAGTTCTTC. The chain employs TRBV5-4 and TRBJ2-1; D remains unclear. Germline-derived CDR1 and CDR2 are SGHNT and YYREEE (reference sequence). This CDR3 comprises 15 residues. V was trimmed by 0 bases and J by 4 bases, leaving 11 bases between them.

This clonotype was recorded a few times. V usage is TRBV28 and J usage is TRBJ2-6, with a possible D match to TRBD1 (5 bases). Trimming cost V 6 bases and J 0 bases, with 15 bases left between them. This CDR3 is 17 amino acids long. The germline gives CDR1 MDHEN, CDR2 SYDVKM. CDR3 region: CASSTGPSASGANVLTF. CDR3 DNA: TGTGCCAGCAGCACAGGCCCTTCGGCCTCTGGGGCCAACGTCCTGACTTTC. Full variable domain (outside the CDR3, taken from reference TRBV28 and TRBJ2-6): DVKVTQSSRYLVKRTGEKVFLECVQDMDHENMFWYRQDPGLGLRLIYFSYDVKMKEKGDIPEGYSVSREKKERFSLILESASTNQTSMYLCASSTGPSASGANVLTFGAGSRLTVL.

The chain employs TRBV25-1 and TRBJ2-7; D may be TRBD1 (6 bases). The CDR3 runs to 16 residues. CDR1 is MGHDK, CDR2 SYGVNS, per germline. Between the trimmed V and J ends, which lost 4 bases and 4 bases, there was a span of 20 bases. CDR3 in amino acids: CASSGPWGQGAYEQYF. CDR3 nucleotides: TGTGCCAGCAGTGGCCCGTGGGGGCAGGGTGCTTACGAGCAGTACTTC.

This clonotype was counted ten times or more. The chain combines TRBV19 with TRBJ1-5, with D possibly TRBD1 on 6 matching bases. The V end lost 5 bases, the J end lost 4 bases, and 12 bases lay between the germline ends. Germline V lookup: CDR1 LNHDA, CDR2 SQIVND (reference sequence). CDR3 length equals 14 residues. CDR3 in amino acids: CASSYAGVNQPQHF. The CDR3 nucleotides are TGTGCCAGTAGTTACGCAGGGGTTAATCAGCCCCAGCATTTT.

A note on this clonotype: This may arise from a read error, as a much more abundant clone is one base away. The genes are TRBV2 and TRBJ2-1; unclear D gene. Germline CDR1 and CDR2: SNHLY and FYNNEI. The CDR3 length is 19 residues. Trimming removed 11 bases from V and 6 bases from J, with 35 bases in between. CDR3 in amino acids: CACCFFVNSESFRPNEQFF. The CDR3 coding sequence is TGTGCCTGCTGTTTTTTTGTCAACAGCGAGAGTTTTCGTCCCAATGAGCAGTTCTTC. Based on the CDR3 plus reference TRBV2 and TRBJ2-1, the full variable domain is EPEVTQTPSHQVTQMGQEVILRCVPISNHLYFYWYRQILGQKVEFLVSFYNNEISEKSEIFDDQFSVERPDGSNFTLKIRSTKLEDSAMYFCACCFFVNSESFRPNEQFFGPGTRLTVL.

This clonotype was recorded many times. The J gene is TRBJ1-1, the V gene TRBV20-1, with D hard to call. The CDR3 totals 13 residues. V dropped 0 bases and J dropped 2 bases, with 7 bases sitting between them. Germline CDR1 reads DFQATT; CDR2 reads SNEGSKA (reference sequence). The CDR3 sequence is CSARDQTNTEAFF. The CDR3 bases are TGCAGTGCTAGAGACCAGACCAACACTGAAGCTTTCTTT.

This clonotype was recorded many times. The chain links TRBV3-1 to TRBJ2-7; tentative D call: TRBD2 (6 bases). Germline V gene sequence: CDR1 LGHDT, CDR2 YNNKEL (reference sequence). Between the trimmed V and J ends, which lost 3 bases and 0 bases, there was a span of 9 bases. The CDR3 runs 14 residues. CDR3: CASSHGGSSYEQYF. CDR3 in DNA: TGTGCCAGCAGCCACGGGGGAAGCTCCTACGAGCAGTACTTC.

This clonotype appeared many times. The CDR3 DNA sequence: TGTGCCAGCAGCTTAGGCCAGCCCGATCCGACTTATAGCAATCAGCCCCAGCATTTT. As protein: CASSLGQPDPTYSNQPQHF. The chain recombines TRBV7-8 with TRBJ1-5; D remains unclear. With 1 base removed from V and 0 bases from J, the gap between germline ends came to 19 bases. Germline V CDR1 and CDR2: SGHVS, FQNEAQ. The CDR3 length is 19 residues.

This clonotype was seen ten or more times. The chain uses TRBV20-1 and TRBJ2-2; 15 bases line up with TRBD2. V lost 2 bases to trimming and J lost 6 bases; unmatched junction nucleotides: 7. This CDR3 contains 17 residues. The germline V gene has CDR1 DFQATT and CDR2 SNEGSKA (reference sequence). For the CDR3, the DNA is TGCAGTGCTAGACCTCCGGGACTAGCGGGGGGCTCCGGGGAGCTGTTTTTT. This sequence encodes CSARPPGLAGGSGELFF.

This clonotype was detected ten times or more. The V gene is TRBV11-1, the J gene TRBJ1-1; D is perhaps TRBD1 (6 bases). Germline CDR1 is SGHAT and CDR2 is FQDESV (reference sequence). This CDR3 has 14 residues. V was shortened by 4 bases and J by 6 bases, with 15 bases between the two germline ends. CDR3 region: CASSSTQGIPEAFF. The DNA of the CDR3 is TGTGCCAGCAGCTCGACACAGGGTATCCCTGAAGCTTTCTTT.

This clonotype was observed many times. The CDR3 protein is CASRDQETQYF. Written as DNA, the CDR3 is TGTGCCAGCAGAGACCAAGAGACCCAGTACTTC. This chain joins TRBV27 and TRBJ2-5; D not certain. V was cut by 6 bases and J by 0 bases, with 2 bases left in between. The CDR3 spans 11 residues. Germline V CDR1 and CDR2: MNHEY, SMNVEV (reference sequence).

This clonotype was seen repeatedly, ten times or more. V and J are TRBV11-1 and TRBJ2-1; 15 bases map to TRBD2. Germline values: CDR1 SGHAT, CDR2 FQDESV (reference sequence). The CDR3 runs 18 residues. Unmatched junction bases numbered 6, after V lost 4 bases and J lost 2 bases. CDR3 region: CASSSSGLAGGPYNEQFF. CDR3 in DNA: TGTGCCAGCAGCTCCTCAGGACTAGCGGGGGGGCCCTACAATGAGCAGTTCTTC.

This clonotype was observed many times. V usage is TRBV5-4 and J usage is TRBJ1-6; 8 nucleotides align to TRBD1. V gave up 0 bases and J gave up 6 bases; unmatched junction bases: 5. CDR3 length: 16 amino acids. Germline assignment: CDR1 SGHNT and CDR2 YYREEE (reference sequence). CDR3 sequence (DNA): TGTGCCAGCAGCTTGGCAGGGGGCACCTTTAATTCACCCCTCCACTTT. Protein sequence: CASSLAGGTFNSPLHF.

This clonotype was counted ten times or more. The chain joins TRBV29-1 to TRBJ1-1; tentatively, D is TRBD1 (5 bases). The CDR3 contains 12 residues. V lost 6 bases, J lost 4 bases, and 12 bases lay in between. Germline V lookup: CDR1 SQVTM, CDR2 ANQGSEA. In nucleotides, the CDR3 is TGCAGCGTGGGACGAAGGAGCACTGAAGCTTTCTTT. Protein product: CSVGRRSTEAFF.

This clonotype was detected many times. The chain is built from TRBV20-1 and TRBJ2-7, with a weak D call TRBD1 (5 bases). The CDR3 totals 12 residues. The V end was cut by 7 bases, the J end by 1 base, with 11 bases between. The germline V gene has CDR1 DFQATT and CDR2 SNEGSKA (reference sequence). This CDR3 reads CSGADRSYEQYF. DNA of the CDR3: TGCAGTGGAGCTGACAGATCCTACGAGCAGTACTTC.

This clonotype was detected many times. The CDR3 nucleotides are TGCGCCAGCAGCTTGACTACTCGGGGGGCAACTAATGAAAAACTGTTTTTT. It is translated as CASSLTTRGATNEKLFF. V usage is TRBV5-1 and J usage is TRBJ1-4; weak D call: TRBD1 (5 bases). The CDR3 has 17 residues. Between the trimmed V and J ends, which lost 1 base and 0 bases, there was a span of 13 bases. Germline V gene sequence: CDR1 SGHRS, CDR2 YFSETQ.

The table lists this clonotype with many counts. The chain employs TRBV6-5 and TRBJ2-4, with 7 bases identical to TRBD1. The J segment lost 0 bases and the V segment lost 2 bases, leaving 1 base of the junction unmatched. Germline-derived CDR1 and CDR2 are MNHEY and SVGAGI. The CDR3 is made up of 15 amino acids. CDR3 in DNA: TGTGCCAGCAGTTACGACAGGGTAGCCAAAAACATTCAGTACTTC. Amino acid sequence: CASSYDRVAKNIQYF.

This clonotype was picked up many times. The rearrangement uses TRBV5-6 and TRBJ2-3, with D perhaps being TRBD1 or TRBD2 (5 bases each). CDR3 length equals 15 residues. V lost 5 bases, J lost 0 bases, and 13 bases lay in between. Germline V gene data show CDR1 as SGHDT and CDR2 as YYEEEE. As DNA, the CDR3 is TGTGCCAGCAGTCGCCCGGGACCAAGCACAGATACGCAGTATTTT. This encodes CASSRPGPSTDTQYF.

At least ten counts were recorded for this clonotype. This chain joins TRBV4-1 and TRBJ1-1; D is unclear. The germline CDR1 and CDR2 sequences are MGHRA and YSYEKL. V gave up 2 bases and J gave up 0 bases, with 7 bases separating them. The CDR3 has 14 residues. CDR3 nucleotides: TGCGCCAGCAGCCAACACACTATGAACACTGAAGCTTTCTTT. Its translation is CASSQHTMNTEAFF.

This clonotype was seen at least ten times. V gene TRBV7-3 combines with J gene TRBJ2-3; 8 positions agree with TRBD1. CDR3 size: 16 residues. CDR1 is SGHTA and CDR2 is FQGTGA in the germline V gene. The trim removed 5 bases at V and 4 bases at J, leaving 11 bases unmatched. The CDR3 reads CASSPTGRGLSDTQYF. The CDR3 DNA follows: TGTGCCAGCAGCCCCACGGGCAGGGGGCTTTCAGATACGCAGTATTTT. The full variable domain, with the rest looked up from reference TRBV7-3 and TRBJ2-3, is GAGVSQTPSNKVTEKGKYVELRCDPISGHTALYWYRQSLGQGPEFLIYFQGTGAADDSGLPNDRFFAVRPEGSVSTLKIQRTERGDSAVYLCASSPTGRGLSDTQYFGPGTRLTVL.

This clonotype was seen at least ten times. The genes are TRBV27 and TRBJ2-5; D is perhaps TRBD1 (6 bases). Germline V gives CDR1 MNHEY, CDR2 SMNVEV (reference sequence). Trimming left V 4 bases short and J 1 base short, with 16 bases between. The CDR3 loop spans 16 amino acids. CDR3 loop: CASSYKDSPGQETQYF. The CDR3, as DNA: TGTGCCAGCAGTTATAAGGACAGCCCGGGCCAAGAGACCCAGTACTTC.

This clonotype appeared many times. The gene calls are TRBV15 and TRBJ2-3, with TRBD2 matching 9 bases. The CDR3 runs to 17 residues. CDR1 and CDR2 (germline): LNHNV, YYDKDF (reference sequence). The V and J ends lost 0 bases and 1 base, in that order; junction bases with no gene match: 5. The DNA for the CDR3 is TGTGCCACCAGCAGAGATGTGGCTAGCGGGGGCACAGATACGCAGTATTTT. This translates into CATSRDVASGGTDTQYF.

V is TRBV7-2 and J is TRBJ2-3, with TRBD2 matching 12 bases. The length of the CDR3 is 14 residues. V lost 1 base, J lost 9 bases, and 2 bases stayed unmatched. Looked up from germline, CDR1 is SGHTA and CDR2 is FQGNSA. CDR3 amino acids: CASSLVGLAGTQYF. The DNA for the CDR3 is TGTGCCAGCAGCTTAGTCGGACTAGCGGGAACGCAGTATTTT.

This clonotype was seen repeatedly, ten times or more. V gene TRBV11-2 combines with J gene TRBJ1-1; perhaps TRBD1 as D (5 bases). The germline V gene has CDR1 SGHAT and CDR2 FQNNGV. There are 13 residues in the CDR3. Deletions cut 3 bases from V and 2 bases from J, with 7 bases between. This CDR3 reads CASSFGANTEAFF. CDR3 in DNA: TGTGCCAGCAGCTTCGGGGCTAACACTGAAGCTTTCTTT.

The sample holds many counts of this clonotype. The chain carries TRBV29-1 and TRBJ2-1, with D possibly matching TRBD2 (6 bases). The CDR3 totals 14 residues. Germline CDR1 reads SQVTM; CDR2 reads ANQGSEA. V was cut by 5 bases and J by 6 bases, with 17 bases left in between. The CDR3 DNA sequence: TGCAGCGTTCCTTCGGGGGTTCATGGCAATGAGCAGTTCTTC. Translating it yields CSVPSGVHGNEQFF.

Regarding this clonotype: The junction does not match germline at one end; this may be a read error. This chain links TRBV12-3 or TRBV12-4 with TRBJ1-6; 7 bases fit TRBD1. There are 15 residues in the CDR3. The DNA of the CDR3 is TGTGCCGGCAGTTTGGACAGGACTAATAATTCACCCCTCCACTTT. Its translation is CAGSLDRTNNSPLHF.

Ten or more counts support this clonotype. The DNA of the CDR3 is TGTGCCAGCAGCTTGCTTCCAGGGAACCCAGATACGCAGTATTTT. This gives the protein CASSLLPGNPDTQYF. The rearrangement uses TRBV5-6 and TRBJ2-3, with a possible D match to TRBD1 (5 bases). V lost 1 base and J lost 4, with 13 bases in between. Looked up from germline, CDR1 is SGHDT and CDR2 is YYEEEE. The CDR3 sequence is 15 residues long. Drawing the rest from reference TRBV5-6 and TRBJ2-3, the complete variable domain is DAGVTQSPTHLIKTRGQQVTLRCSPKSGHDTVSWYQQALGQGPQFIFQYYEEEERQRGNFPDRFSGHQFPNYSSELNVNALLLGDSALYLCASSLLPGNPDTQYFGPGTRLTVL.

This clonotype showed up many times. V is TRBV27 and J is TRBJ2-1; no reliable D call. With 3 bases removed from V and 3 bases from J, the gap between germline ends came to 6 bases. The CDR3 consists of 13 residues. CDR1 and CDR2 (germline): MNHEY, SMNVEV (reference sequence). CDR3 in amino acids: CASSLISYNEQFF. Written as DNA, the CDR3 is TGTGCCAGCAGTTTGATCAGCTACAATGAGCAGTTCTTC.

This clonotype was counted many times. The chain recombines TRBV10-2 with TRBJ2-3, with D possibly TRBD2 on 6 matching bases. The length of the CDR3 is 14 residues. Deletions cut 8 bases from V and 2 bases from J, with 14 bases between. The germline V gene has CDR1 WSHSY and CDR2 SAAADI. The CDR3 is CASSLGGITDTQYF. The CDR3, as DNA: TGCGCCAGCTCCTTGGGAGGAATCACAGATACGCAGTATTTT.